There are many counts of the clone carrying this T cell receptor beta chain. Its specificity is not known. This entry is derived from a study of early T cells in non-severe SARS-CoV-2 infection. Study-wide context: Sequenced bulk RNA came from whole blood that was unsorted, and chains were unpaired.

Broader study findings: Clonotype matching in VDJdb favored anti-spike CD8 responses and did not capture private and CD4 specificities.

The trim removed 10 bases at V and 5 bases at J, leaving 8 bases unmatched. The CDR3 covers 15 residues. CDR1 and CDR2 from the germline V gene are ENHRY and SYGVKD. Unique molecular identifier tags were affixed to discrete cDNA molecules. TCRdb processed the 5' RACE reads anew with MiXCR; each CDR3 protein has one entry. The sample holds roughly 110,000 distinct CDR3 sequences, around 10% seen once. The receptor was isolated from an adult who was a healthcare worker with PCR-confirmed SARS-CoV-2 infection or an uninfected control (not recorded which). The sample consisted of whole blood. The V gene is TRBV10-3, the J gene TRBJ2-3, with 14 bases matching TRBD2. CDR3 DNA sequence: TGTGCCACCGGCCCCGGACTAGCGGGAGGAGATACGCAGTATTTT. It specifies CATGPGLAGGDTQYF.